The T cell receptor beta chain described here comes from a study of blood T cell repertoires in COVID-19. At the level of the study: Samples representing acute and convalescent COVID-19 were sourced from the United States, Italy and Spain. T cells, B-cell-depleted T cells, or PBMCs provided the cDNA or gDNA that served as material.

Germline V CDR1 and CDR2: LNHDA, SQIVND (reference sequence). This CDR3 has 15 residues. The V segment lost 5 bases and the J segment 3 bases; nucleotides outside the gene matches: 5. Original analysis: Reference gene primer amplification in the assay estimated nucleated cell counts. Sequencing used immunoSEQ multiplex PCR; TCRdb keeps in-frame clones, though not all of them. Clonal size and the V and J genes are those of that table, whereas D and trimming came from the DNA. The sample lists around 87,000 clones; 60% to 85% were seen once. The TCR was taken from a woman older than 75 with acute or convalescent COVID-19. The specimen was peripheral blood. The chain couples TRBV19 to TRBJ1-4; 8 nucleotides agree with TRBD1. This chain's CDR3 is CASSAPGQANEKLFF. CDR3 nucleotide sequence: TGTGCCAGTAGTGCACCGGGACAGGCTAATGAAAAACTGTTTTTT.